This T cell receptor (beta chain) derives from a study of vaccination effects on CD4 cells after COVID-19. Study-level background: Peptide-pool stimulation followed by sequencing identified expanded antigen-specific CD4+ clonotypes in the ViraFEST assay. Notes on the study in general: Substantial clonal contraction characterized both infection- and vaccine-induced clones late after vaccination.

The method was immunoSEQ multiplex PCR; TCRdb's version includes in-frame clones alone and lacks a portion of them. The sample holds about 76,000 clones, roughly three quarters seen once. The authors isolated CD4+ T cells after roughly 10 days of culture. Trimming removed 5 bases from V and 4 bases from J, with 14 bases in between. CDR1 is MNHNY and CDR2 is SVGAGI in the germline V gene (reference sequence). The CDR3 spans 14 residues. As regards this clone: Its antigen is undetermined.

Sample: CD4+ T cells from PBMCs cultured without peptide, taken before COVID-19 vaccination. The clonotype originates from a human donor who received a COVID-19 vaccine. This rearrangement joins TRBV6-6 to TRBJ1-1, with TRBD1 as a possible D gene (6 bases). CDR3 DNA: TGTGCCAGCAGTAAGGGGGGTTCAGGCACTGAAGCTTTCTTT. Translation gives CASSKGGSGTEAFF.